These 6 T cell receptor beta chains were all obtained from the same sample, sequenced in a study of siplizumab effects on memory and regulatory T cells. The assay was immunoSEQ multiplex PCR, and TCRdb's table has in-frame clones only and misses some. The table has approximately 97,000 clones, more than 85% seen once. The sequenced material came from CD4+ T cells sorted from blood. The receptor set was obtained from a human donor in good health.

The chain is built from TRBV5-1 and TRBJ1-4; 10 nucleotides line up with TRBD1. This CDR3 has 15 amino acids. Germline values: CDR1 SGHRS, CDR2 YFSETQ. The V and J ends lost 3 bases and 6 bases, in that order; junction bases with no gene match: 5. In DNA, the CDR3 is TGCGCCAGCAGCTCCCGACAGGGGGCGGATGAAAAACTGTTTTTT. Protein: CASSSRQGADEKLFF.

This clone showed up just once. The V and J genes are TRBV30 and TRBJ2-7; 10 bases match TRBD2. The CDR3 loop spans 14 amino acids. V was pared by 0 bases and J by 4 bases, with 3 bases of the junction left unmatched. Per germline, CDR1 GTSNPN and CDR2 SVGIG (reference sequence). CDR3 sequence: CAWSVSGRGYEQYF. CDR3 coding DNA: TGTGCCTGGAGTGTGAGCGGGAGGGGATACGAGCAGTACTTC. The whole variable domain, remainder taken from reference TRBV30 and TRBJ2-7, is SQTIHQWPATLVQPVGSPLSLECTVEGTSNPNLYWYRQAAGRGLQLLFYSVGIGQISSEVPQNLSASRPQDRQFILSSKKLLLSDSGFYLCAWSVSGRGYEQYFGPGTRLTVT.

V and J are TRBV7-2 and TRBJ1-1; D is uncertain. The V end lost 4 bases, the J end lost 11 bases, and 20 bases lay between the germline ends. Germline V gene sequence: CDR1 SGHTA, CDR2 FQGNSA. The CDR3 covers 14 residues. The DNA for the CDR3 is TGTGCCAGCAGCTCCACCCGGTTTGGGCCCGGGGCTTTCTTT. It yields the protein CASSSTRFGPGAFF.

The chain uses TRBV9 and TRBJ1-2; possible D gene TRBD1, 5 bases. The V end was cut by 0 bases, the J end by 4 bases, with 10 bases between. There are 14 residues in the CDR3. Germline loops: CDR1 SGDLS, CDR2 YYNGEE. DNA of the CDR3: TGTGCCAGCAGCGTAGAAATAGGGACCTATGGCTACACCTTC. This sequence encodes CASSVEIGTYGYTF.

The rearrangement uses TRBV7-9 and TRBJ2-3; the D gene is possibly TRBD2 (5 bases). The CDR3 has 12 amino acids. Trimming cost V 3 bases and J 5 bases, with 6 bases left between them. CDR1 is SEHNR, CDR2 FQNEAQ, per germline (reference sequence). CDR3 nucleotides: TGTGCCAGCAGCTTCCGGGAAGATACGCAGTATTTT. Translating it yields CASSFREDTQYF. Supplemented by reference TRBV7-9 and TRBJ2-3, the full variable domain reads DTGVSQNPRHKITKRGQNVTFRCDPISEHNRLYWYRQTLGQGPEFLTYFQNEAQLEKSRLLSDRFSAERPKGSFSTLEIQRTEQGDSAMYLCASSFREDTQYFGPGTRLTVL.

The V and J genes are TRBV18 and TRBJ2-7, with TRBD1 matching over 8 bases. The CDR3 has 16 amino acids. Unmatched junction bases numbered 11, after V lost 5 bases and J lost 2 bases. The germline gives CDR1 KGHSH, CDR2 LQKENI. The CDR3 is CASSVDRDRPPYEQYF. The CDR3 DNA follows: TGTGCCAGCTCAGTCGACCGGGACAGGCCCCCCTACGAGCAGTACTTC.